This T cell receptor beta chain was identified in a study of neurological immune-mediated disorders. Regarding the study as a whole: Multiple sclerosis patients had less TCR clonal expansion than even healthy controls, unlike HTLV-1-associated myelopathy.

Healthy control participants comprised blood bank volunteers in Maryland, USA. The study built sorted libraries from about 910,000 CD4+ or CD8+ T cells. One entry per CDR3 protein, called by TCRdb with MiXCR from the 5' RACE reads. The sample lists tens of thousands of distinct CDR3 sequences, 4.8% occurring once. V was clipped by 1 base and J by 2 bases, with 15 bases between them. The germline gives CDR1 DFQATT, CDR2 SNEGSKA (reference sequence). The CDR3 has 15 residues. This clonotype was detected many times. The antigen is unknown. The sample taken for sequencing was CD4+ T cells from blood. J is TRBJ2-7 and V is TRBV20-1; TRBD1 might be the D (6 bases). The source of this sequence is a man between 18 and 29 years old in good health. CDR3 loop: CSARASQGSPYEQYF. The CDR3 nucleotides are TGCAGTGCTAGAGCTTCACAGGGTTCCCCCTACGAGCAGTACTTC.